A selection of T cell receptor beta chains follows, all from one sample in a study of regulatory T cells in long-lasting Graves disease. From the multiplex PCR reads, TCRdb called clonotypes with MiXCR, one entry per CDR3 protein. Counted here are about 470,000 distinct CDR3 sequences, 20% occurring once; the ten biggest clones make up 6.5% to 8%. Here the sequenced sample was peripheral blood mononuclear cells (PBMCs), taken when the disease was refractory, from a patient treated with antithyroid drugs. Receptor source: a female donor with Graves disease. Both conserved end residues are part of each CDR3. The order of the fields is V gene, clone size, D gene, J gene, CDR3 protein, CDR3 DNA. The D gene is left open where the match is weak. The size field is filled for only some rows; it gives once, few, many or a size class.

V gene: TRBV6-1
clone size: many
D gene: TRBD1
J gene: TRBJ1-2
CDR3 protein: CASSEGQGASYGYTF
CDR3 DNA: TGTGCCAGCAGTGAAGGACAGGGGGCCTCCTATGGCTACACCTTC

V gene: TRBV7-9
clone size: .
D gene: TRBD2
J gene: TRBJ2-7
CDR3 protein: CASSTTSAQSYEQYF
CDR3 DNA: TGTGCCAGCAGCACTACTAGCGCACAGTCCTACGAGCAGTACTTC

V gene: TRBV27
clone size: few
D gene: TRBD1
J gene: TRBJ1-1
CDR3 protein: CASSSRGANTEAFF
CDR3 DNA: TGTGCCAGCAGTTCCAGGGGGGCGAACACTGAAGCTTTCTTT

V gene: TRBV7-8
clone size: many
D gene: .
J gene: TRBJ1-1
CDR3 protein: CASSLGQHLEAFF
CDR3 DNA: TGTGCCAGCAGCTTAGGACAGCATCTTGAAGCTTTCTTT

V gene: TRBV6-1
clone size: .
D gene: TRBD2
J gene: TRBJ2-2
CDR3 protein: CASRTSGGTGEPFF
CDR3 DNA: TGTGCCAGCAGGACAAGCGGGGGTACCGGGGAGCCGTTTTTT

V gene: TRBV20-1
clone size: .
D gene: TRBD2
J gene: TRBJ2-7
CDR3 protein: CSAASSGPGYEQYF
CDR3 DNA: TGCAGTGCTGCCTCTAGCGGACCGGGCTACGAGCAGTACTTC

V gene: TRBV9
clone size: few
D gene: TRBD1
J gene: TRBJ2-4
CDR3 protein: CASSVTGTGDIQYF
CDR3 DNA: TGTGCCAGCAGCGTTACCGGGACAGGGGACATTCAGTACTTC

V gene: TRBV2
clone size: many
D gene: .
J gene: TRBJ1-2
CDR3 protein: CASSEAGGMGDYTF
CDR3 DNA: TGTGCCAGCAGTGAAGCGGGGGGCATGGGTGATTACACCTTC

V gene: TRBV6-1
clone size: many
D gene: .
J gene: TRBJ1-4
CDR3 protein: CASSLKPGLINEKLFF
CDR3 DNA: TGTGCCAGCAGTCTAAAGCCGGGACTGATTAATGAAAAACTGTTTTTT

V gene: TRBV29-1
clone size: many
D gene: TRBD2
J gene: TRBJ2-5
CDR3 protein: CSVDGTSGRAAETQYF
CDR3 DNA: TGCAGCGTTGATGGGACTAGCGGGAGGGCCGCGGAGACCCAGTACTTC

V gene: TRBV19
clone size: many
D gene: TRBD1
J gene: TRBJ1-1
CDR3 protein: CASSFPGQTMNTEAFF
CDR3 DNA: TGTGCCAGTAGTTTTCCGGGACAGACTATGAACACTGAAGCTTTCTTT

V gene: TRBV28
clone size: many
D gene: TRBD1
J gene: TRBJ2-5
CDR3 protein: CASSPTGTGETQYF
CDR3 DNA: TGTGCCAGCAGTCCGACAGGGACCGGGGAGACCCAGTACTTC

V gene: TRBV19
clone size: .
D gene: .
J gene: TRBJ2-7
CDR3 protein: CASSNLDRTYEQYF
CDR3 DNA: TGTGCCAGTAGTAACCTAGACAGGACCTACGAGCAGTACTTC